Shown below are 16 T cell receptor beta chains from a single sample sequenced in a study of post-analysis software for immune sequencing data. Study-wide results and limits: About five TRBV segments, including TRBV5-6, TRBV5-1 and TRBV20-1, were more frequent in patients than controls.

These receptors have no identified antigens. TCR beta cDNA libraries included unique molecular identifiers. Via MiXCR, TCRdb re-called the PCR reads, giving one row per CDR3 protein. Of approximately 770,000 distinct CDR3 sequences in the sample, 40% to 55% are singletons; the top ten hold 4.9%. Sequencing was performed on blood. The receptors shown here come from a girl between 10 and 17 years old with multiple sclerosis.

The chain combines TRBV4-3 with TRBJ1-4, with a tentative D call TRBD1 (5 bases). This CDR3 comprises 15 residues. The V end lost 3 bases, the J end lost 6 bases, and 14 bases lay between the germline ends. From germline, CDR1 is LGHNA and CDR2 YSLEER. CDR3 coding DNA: TGCGCCAGCAGCCAGCAGGGTGGGGGTGATGAAAAACTGTTTTTT. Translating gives CASSQQGGGDEKLFF.

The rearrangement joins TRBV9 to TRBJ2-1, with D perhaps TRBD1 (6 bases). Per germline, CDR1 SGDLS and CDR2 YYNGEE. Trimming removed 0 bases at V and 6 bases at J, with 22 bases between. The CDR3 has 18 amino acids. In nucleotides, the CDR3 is TGTGCCAGCAGCGTAGTGGCCCCACAGGGAAGAGAGGGCAATGAGCAGTTCTTC. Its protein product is CASSVVAPQGREGNEQFF.

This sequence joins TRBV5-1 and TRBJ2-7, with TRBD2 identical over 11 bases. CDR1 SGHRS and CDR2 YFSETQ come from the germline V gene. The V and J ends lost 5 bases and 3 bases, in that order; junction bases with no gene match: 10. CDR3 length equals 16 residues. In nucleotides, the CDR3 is TGCGCCAGCAGTCACAAGCCGGGACTAGCGGTCTACGAGCAGTACTTC. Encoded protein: CASSHKPGLAVYEQYF. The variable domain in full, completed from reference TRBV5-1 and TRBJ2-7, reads KAGVTQTPRYLIKTRGQQVTLSCSPISGHRSVSWYQQTPGQGLQFLFEYFSETQRNKGNFPGRFSGRQFSNSRSEMNVSTLELGDSALYLCASSHKPGLAVYEQYFGPGTRLTVT.

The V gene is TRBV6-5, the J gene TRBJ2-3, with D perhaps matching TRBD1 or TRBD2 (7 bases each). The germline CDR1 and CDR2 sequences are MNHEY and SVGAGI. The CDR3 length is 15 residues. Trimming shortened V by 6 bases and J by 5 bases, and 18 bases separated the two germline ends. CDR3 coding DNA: TGTGCCAGCAGCAGGGGGGGGCCCTCCCAAGATACGCAGTATTTT. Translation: CASSRGGPSQDTQYF.

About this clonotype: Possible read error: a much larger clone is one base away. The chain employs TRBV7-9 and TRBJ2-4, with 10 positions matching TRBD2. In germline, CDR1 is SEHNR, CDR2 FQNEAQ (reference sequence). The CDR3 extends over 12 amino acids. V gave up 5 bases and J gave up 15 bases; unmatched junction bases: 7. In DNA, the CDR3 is TGTGCCAGCAGCAATCTAGCGGGAGCTCCGTACTTC. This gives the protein CASSNLAGAPYF.

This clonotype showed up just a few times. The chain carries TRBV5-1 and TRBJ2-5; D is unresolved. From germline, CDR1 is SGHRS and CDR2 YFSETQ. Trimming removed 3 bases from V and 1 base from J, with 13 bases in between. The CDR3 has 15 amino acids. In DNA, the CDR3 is TGCGCCAGCAGCTCCCCCCAGGCAGTCCAAGAGACCCAGTACTTC. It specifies CASSSPQAVQETQYF.

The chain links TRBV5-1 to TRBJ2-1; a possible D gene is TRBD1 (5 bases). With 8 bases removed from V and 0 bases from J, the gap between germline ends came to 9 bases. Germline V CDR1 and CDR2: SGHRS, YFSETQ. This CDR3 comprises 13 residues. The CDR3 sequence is CASRQSSYNEQFF. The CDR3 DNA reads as TGCGCCAGTCGACAGAGCTCCTACAATGAGCAGTTCTTC.

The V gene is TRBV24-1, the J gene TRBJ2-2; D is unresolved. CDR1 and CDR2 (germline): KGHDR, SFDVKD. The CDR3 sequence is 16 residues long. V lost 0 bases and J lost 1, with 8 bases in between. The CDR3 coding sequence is TGTGCCACCAGTGATTTGACTGGCAAGAACACCGGGGAGCTGTTTTTT. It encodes CATSDLTGKNTGELFF.

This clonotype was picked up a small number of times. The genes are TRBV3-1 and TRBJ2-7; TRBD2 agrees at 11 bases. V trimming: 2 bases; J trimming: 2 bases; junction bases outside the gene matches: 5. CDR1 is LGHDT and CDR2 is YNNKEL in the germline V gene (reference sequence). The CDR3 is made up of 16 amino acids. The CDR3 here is CASSQSSGRFTYEQYF. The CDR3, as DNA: TGTGCCAGCAGCCAATCTAGCGGGAGGTTCACCTACGAGCAGTACTTC.

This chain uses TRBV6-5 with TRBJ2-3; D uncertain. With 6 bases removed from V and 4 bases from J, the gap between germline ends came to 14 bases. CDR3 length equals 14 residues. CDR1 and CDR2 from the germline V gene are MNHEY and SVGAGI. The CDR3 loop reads CASRASPLPDTQYF. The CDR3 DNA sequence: TGTGCCAGCAGAGCGAGCCCCCTCCCAGATACGCAGTATTTT.

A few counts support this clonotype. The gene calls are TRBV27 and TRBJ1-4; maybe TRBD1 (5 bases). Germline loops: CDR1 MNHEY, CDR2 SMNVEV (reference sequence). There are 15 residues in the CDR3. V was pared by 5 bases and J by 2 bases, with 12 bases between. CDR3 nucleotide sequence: TGTGCCAGCAGTCCCCTCAGGGCTACTAATGAAAAACTGTTTTTT. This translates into CASSPLRATNEKLFF.

The CDR3, as DNA: TGTGCCAGCAGCTTAAGCGCGCTAGCGGGGGAGTCGTTCTTC. Translated, it gives CASSLSALAGESFF. J is TRBJ2-1 and V is TRBV7-9; 10 bases match TRBD2. After removal of 2 bases from V and 15 bases from J, the junction contained 10 bases not matched to a gene. The germline V gene has CDR1 SEHNR and CDR2 FQNEAQ (reference sequence). CDR3 length: 14 amino acids.

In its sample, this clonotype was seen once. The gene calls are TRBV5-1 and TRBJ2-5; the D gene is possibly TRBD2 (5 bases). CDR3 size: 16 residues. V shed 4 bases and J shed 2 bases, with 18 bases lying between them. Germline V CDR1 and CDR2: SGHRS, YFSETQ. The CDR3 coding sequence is TGCGCCAGCAGCCCCTTTAGGACTGGCACACAAGAGACCCAGTACTTC. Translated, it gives CASSPFRTGTQETQYF. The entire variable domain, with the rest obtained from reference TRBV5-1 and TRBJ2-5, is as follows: KAGVTQTPRYLIKTRGQQVTLSCSPISGHRSVSWYQQTPGQGLQFLFEYFSETQRNKGNFPGRFSGRQFSNSRSEMNVSTLELGDSALYLCASSPFRTGTQETQYFGPGTRLLVL.

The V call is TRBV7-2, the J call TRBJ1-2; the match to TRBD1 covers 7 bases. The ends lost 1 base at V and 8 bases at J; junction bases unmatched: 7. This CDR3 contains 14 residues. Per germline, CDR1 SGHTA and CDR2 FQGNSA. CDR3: CASSLVADRSGYTF. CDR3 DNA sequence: TGTGCCAGCAGCTTAGTTGCGGACAGGTCCGGCTACACCTTC.

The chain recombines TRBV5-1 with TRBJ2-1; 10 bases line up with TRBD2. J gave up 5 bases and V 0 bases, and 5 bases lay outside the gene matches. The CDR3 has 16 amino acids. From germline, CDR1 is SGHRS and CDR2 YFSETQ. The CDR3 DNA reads TGCGCCAGCAGCTTGGCGGGGACTAGCGTAAACAATGAGCAGTTCTTC. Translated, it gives CASSLAGTSVNNEQFF.

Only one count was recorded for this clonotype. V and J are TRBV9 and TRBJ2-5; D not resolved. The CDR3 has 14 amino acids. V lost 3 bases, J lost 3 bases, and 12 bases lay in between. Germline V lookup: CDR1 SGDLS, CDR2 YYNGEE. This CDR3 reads CASSATNTEETQYF. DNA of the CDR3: TGTGCCAGCAGCGCAACGAACACAGAAGAGACCCAGTACTTC.